This TCR beta chain stems from a study of T cell changes during pregnancy in multiple sclerosis (dated by TCRdb to about 2019). For context, the study as a whole: The study examined how the T cell repertoire changed over the course of pregnancy in women with multiple sclerosis.

The CDR3 contains 14 residues, cysteine and phenylalanine counted. The read is trimmed to its CDR3 DNA, 42 bases read in frame from base 1. Via the germline V gene, CDR1 is MNHEY and CDR2 SVGAGI. V is pared back by 6 bases and J by 2 bases, with 11 bases lying between the germline termini. The method behind the library was the immunoSEQ multiplex PCR assay. This is the immuneACCESS table as TCRdb keeps it, with only in-frame sequences that have V and J called. A part of the clones is gone; compared with another copy, unresolved V genes explain less than half, and the rest is unexplained. The sample yields about 40,000 clones; 90% to 95% were counted once. Jointly, the top ten make up about 1.7% of the sample. A word on this clone: It has no known antigen specificity. Per-nucleotide qualities are absent, and no much larger clonotype sits a single base away.

The clonotype originates from a female donor with multiple sclerosis, enrolled in a pregnancy study. The starting material was peripheral blood, obtained in the third trimester of pregnancy. The chain joins TRBV6-5 to TRBJ2-1; TRBD1 is a weak D gene call, 6 bases matching. The DNA sequence is TGTGCCAGCAGCCGGGACACCACCTACAATGAGCAGTTCTTC. Protein translation: CASSRDTTYNEQFF.